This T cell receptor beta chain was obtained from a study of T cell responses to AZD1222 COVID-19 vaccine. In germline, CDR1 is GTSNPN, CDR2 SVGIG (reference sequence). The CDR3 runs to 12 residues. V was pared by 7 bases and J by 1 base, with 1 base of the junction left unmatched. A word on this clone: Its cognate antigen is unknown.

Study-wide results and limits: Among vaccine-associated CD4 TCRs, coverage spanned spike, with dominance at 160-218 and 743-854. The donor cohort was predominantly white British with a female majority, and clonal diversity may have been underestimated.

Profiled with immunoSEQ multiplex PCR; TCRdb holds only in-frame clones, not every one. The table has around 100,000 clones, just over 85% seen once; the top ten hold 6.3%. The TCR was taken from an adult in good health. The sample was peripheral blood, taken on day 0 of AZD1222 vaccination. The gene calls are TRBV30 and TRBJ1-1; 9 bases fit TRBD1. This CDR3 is CALDRGNTEAFF. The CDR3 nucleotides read TGTGCCTTGGACAGGGGGAACACTGAAGCTTTCTTT.